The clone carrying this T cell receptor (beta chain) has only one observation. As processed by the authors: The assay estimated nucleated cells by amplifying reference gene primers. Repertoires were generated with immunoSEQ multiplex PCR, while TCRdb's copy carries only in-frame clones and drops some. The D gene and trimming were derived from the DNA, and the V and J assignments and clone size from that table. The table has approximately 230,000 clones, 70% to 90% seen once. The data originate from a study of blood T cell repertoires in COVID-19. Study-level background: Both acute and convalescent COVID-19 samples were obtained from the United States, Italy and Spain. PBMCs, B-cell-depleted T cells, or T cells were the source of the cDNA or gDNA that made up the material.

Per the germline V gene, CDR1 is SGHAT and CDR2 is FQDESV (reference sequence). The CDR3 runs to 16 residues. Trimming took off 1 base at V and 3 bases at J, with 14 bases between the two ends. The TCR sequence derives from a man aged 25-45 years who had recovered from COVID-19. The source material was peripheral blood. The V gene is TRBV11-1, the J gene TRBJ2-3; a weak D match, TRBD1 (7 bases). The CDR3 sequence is CASSLGLPGGTDTQYF. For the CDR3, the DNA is TGTGCCAGCAGCTTAGGACTACCAGGGGGGACAGATACGCAGTATTTT.